The entry below describes one TCR beta chain. This clone has a handful of counts. Its antigen has not been determined. The record has no base qualities; no much larger clone is one base away. In total, approximately 700 healthy bone marrow donors made up the cohort. All cohort members were sampled while nominally healthy, although unrecorded immune exposures were likely present. The donor tested CMV seropositive and was one of the 289 seropositive cohort members. A peripheral blood sample was collected from each donor, and TCR beta sequencing was performed on peripheral blood mononuclear cells. The Qiagen DNeasy Blood Extraction Kit was used to extract genomic DNA from the blood cell samples. This specimen belongs to a study of cytomegalovirus exposure and HLA in healthy donors (dated by TCRdb to between 2016 and 2019). Regarding the complete study: An earlier analysis of several hundred of the donors reported under 300 Gb of sequence data and some 110 million unique TCR beta sequences obtained from about 179 million T cells. About 280 gigabases of sequencing data and some 85 million unique TCR sequences were included in an early release covering 550 to 650 HLA-typed donors. Of the 398 genotyped donors, 80% to 90% were placed in the genetic ancestry cluster associated with self-reported Caucasian donors. The study aimed to test whether cataloging public T cell receptors could reveal signatures of past pathogen exposure. The T cell repertoires of 550 to 850 subjects were profiled by immunosequencing and related to cytomegalovirus serostatus. Along with the roughly 710-subject first cohort, a separate validation cohort of over a hundred different subjects was used. To predict cytomegalovirus infection status, the study combined high-throughput TCR immunosequencing, statistical association of individual TCRs with disease status, and machine learning. To study patterns of TCR occurrence, a later analysis re-analyzed previously published TCR beta repertoires from 600 to 750 donors and added high-resolution HLA genotyping. The later analysis used no new phenotypic data to find candidate immune exposures, relying instead on TCR beta sequences and their occurrence across donors. An earlier analysis of 587 of the donors used high-throughput TCR beta sequencing to judge whether each TCR beta V gene segment behaved as functional or pseudogenic. Donor age, sex, ethnicity and CMV serostatus were compiled alongside the repertoire data. A later genetic analysis took genome-wide SNP genotypes for about 55% of the roughly 670 donors and used that subset as a discovery cohort. All discovery cohort repertoires had been generated on a single sequencing platform. HLA typing included class I and class II loci at four-digit resolution. Typing coverage differed by locus: A, B, C, DRB1 and DQB1 were typed in about 620-640 donors, DQA1 in 500 to 550, DPA1 in roughly 590, and DPB1 in 450 to 490. About five DR-DQ haplotypes were treated as single units for association and clustering because of strong linkage in the cohort. Across roughly 420 genotyped donors of the cohort, an average of roughly 200,000 unique TCR beta nucleotide sequences per donor were sequenced, and roughly 17% of those sequences were non-productive. The study at large found these results: A few of the identified cytomegalovirus-associated TCR beta chains were confirmed in vitro to be specific for cytomegalovirus antigens. For the cohort, immune exposure information was limited to CMV serostatus. Linkage disequilibrium might explain the correlated functional status among segregating V segments, but an unknown experimental factor could not be ruled out. It was suggested by the authors that the approach could potentially be generalized to other disease states and immunological phenotypes. A later analysis found that TCR association rates varied across HLA loci, with DRB1 alleles showing the most associated TCRs and HLA-C alleles the fewest. Sequencing depth was assumed to be roughly uniform across donors in the presence/absence analyses, though that assumption may not hold. The cohort was sequenced for TCR beta chains only, and without alpha or paired-chain data the features that could be detected were limited. Broadly in line with IMGT annotations, most TCR beta V segments showed up in productive rearrangements about 90% or about 30% of the time in an earlier analysis of approximately 640 of the donors. The classifier was reported to diagnose cytomegalovirus status with high specificity and sensitivity in both the original cohort and the validation cohort. Over 15 rarely observed V segments, including chromosome 9 orphons, were excluded from the earlier analysis of several hundred of the donors because counts were too low. A later analysis associated 16,951 TCR beta sequences with specific HLA alleles at a false discovery rate of 0.05. According to a later analysis, parvovirus B19, influenza, CMV and Epstein-Barr virus appeared linked to several top co-occurrence clusters. According to a later genetic analysis, donors in an Asian-associated ancestry cluster had fewer N-insertions in productive TCRs than the approximately 690-donor mean. The study listed 164 TCR beta chains as associated with cytomegalovirus. In a later analysis, HLA-associated TCR beta chains were found to be more clonally expanded and to have lower generation probabilities than equally common non-associated chains. Because HLA typing was missing for some donors at each locus, association tests included only the typed subset. Some IMGT-functional V segments, including TRBV6-2 and TRBV6-3, could not be distinguished by the 87-base-pair reads and were therefore excluded. Most TCR sequences were observed very rarely across donors, whereas some public TCRs were present in many individuals. V-gene and J-gene trimming of TCR beta chains was associated with a missense DCLRE1C variant in a later genetic analysis, and the association was replicated in an independent cohort. A group of highly shared sequence variants was considered likely to be a technical artifact of the sequencing pipeline. A further reported finding was that TCR beta sequences accurately predicted the HLA-A and HLA-B alleles for most subjects in the first cohort. A later analysis found that most CMV-associated TCR beta chains appeared HLA-restricted, with HLA associations seemingly driven largely by CMV exposure. When HLA alleles, especially DR and DQ, strongly co-occurred, TCR associations were difficult to assign to individual alleles.

The method behind the library was the immunoSEQ multiplex PCR assay. A mixture of 60 forward primers for TCR Vbeta segments and 13 reverse primers for TCR Jbeta segments was used in the multiplex PCR. The CDR3 region of rearranged TCR beta genes was amplified from genomic DNA by a multiplex PCR assay. Amplified TCR beta libraries were sequenced as 87-base-pair reads on the Illumina HiSeq System. Regarding the original processing steps: In a later analysis, roughly 80 million unique TCR beta chains were counted across the 666 repertoires, and about 10 million of these chains were shared by at least two donors. A nearest-neighbor algorithm error-corrected the raw reads and collapsed the reads into unique sequences, merging closely related sequences to remove PCR and sequencing errors. CDR3 sequences were aligned to IMGT reference sequences to assign V, D and J gene segments. For a sequence to be retained, at least a six-nucleotide match to both a V gene segment and a J gene segment was required. Rearrangements were called productive when the CDR3 lacked stop codons and stayed in frame with V and J; all others were non-productive. CDR3 was defined according to IMGT convention as the region running from the second conserved V-encoded cysteine to the conserved J-encoded phenylalanine. Sequences without an unambiguous match to a single V gene segment were excluded from the earlier analysis of 450 to 650 of the donors. In an earlier analysis of roughly 500 of the donors, V segments were called functional above 56.7% productive rearrangements and were called segregating when the between-donor standard deviation exceeded 5%. A statistical classification framework was built to diagnose cytomegalovirus status from the catalog of TCR beta chain sequences. In a later analysis, TCR nucleotide sequences were compared against IMGT/GENE-DB human TR gene sequences so that V and J genes could be assigned. In a later analysis, CDR3 sequences and most-parsimonious VDJ recombination scenarios were assigned using the TCRdist pipeline. In a later analysis, each TCR beta chain was defined by its CDR3 amino acid sequence together with its V-gene family, and reads without a unique V-gene family were excluded. A later analysis removed 600 or so highly shared, low-generation-probability nucleotide sequences to deal with suspected cross-contamination and a sequencing artifact. In a later analysis, a clonal expansion index was calculated for each public chain from normalized within-repertoire ranks of inferred template counts. In a later analysis, generation probabilities were computed with a VDJ recombination model fitted to out-of-frame rearrangements, and the resulting probabilities were checked against IGoR. A later analysis scored TCR-TCR, TCR-HLA and TCR-CMV co-occurrence with hypergeometric tests, applying a repertoire-size bias correction to TCR pairs. To estimate false discovery rates, a later analysis permuted the HLA or CMV assignments 20 times. In a later analysis, co-occurring TCRs were grouped with DBSCAN, and TCRdist sequence similarity was added when clustering was performed within HLA-allele-positive subsets. Repertoires with fewer than 30,000 or more than 120,000 public chains were left out of co-occurrence clustering, as were roughly five repertoires with anomalous nucleotide sharing. In TCRdb, the immuneACCESS table is reduced to in-frame sequences with V and J assigned. These tables do not hold every clone; where another copy was compared, an unresolved V gene accounts for under half, and the others remain unexplained. The DNA gave D and trimming, while V, J and clone size come from that table. The sample includes 120,000 or so clones, with around 66% observed a single time. 6.5% to 9.5% of the sample is held by the ten biggest clonotypes.

According to the germline V gene, CDR1 reads LGHNA and CDR2 reads YNFKEQ. From V the trimming removes 0 bases and from J it removes 0 bases, while the gene matches leave 12 bases of the junction unaccounted for. The CDR3 sequence holds 19 residues, the cysteine and phenylalanine included. Only CDR3 DNA is held: 57 bases, read in frame from base 1. Material: PBMCs. This receptor was taken from a woman between 35 and 50 years old in good health and CMV-seropositive. In this chain, TRBV4-2 is recombined with TRBJ2-3, with TRBD2 matching 7 junction bases. The CDR3 reads CASSQEVWGGTSSTDTQYF. The bases read TGTGCCAGCAGCCAAGAAGTGTGGGGGGGGACTTCTAGCACAGATACGCAGTATTTT.